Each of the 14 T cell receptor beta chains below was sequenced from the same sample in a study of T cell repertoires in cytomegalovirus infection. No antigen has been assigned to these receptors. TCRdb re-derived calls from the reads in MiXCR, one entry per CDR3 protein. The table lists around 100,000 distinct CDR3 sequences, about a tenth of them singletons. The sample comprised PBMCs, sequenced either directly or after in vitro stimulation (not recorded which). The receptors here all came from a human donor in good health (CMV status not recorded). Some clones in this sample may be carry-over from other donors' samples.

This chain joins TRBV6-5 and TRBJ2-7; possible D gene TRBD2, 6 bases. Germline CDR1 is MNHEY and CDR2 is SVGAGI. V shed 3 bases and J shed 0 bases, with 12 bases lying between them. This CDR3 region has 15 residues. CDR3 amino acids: CASSYSSAHSYEQYV. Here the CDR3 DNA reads TGTGCCAGCAGTTATTCTAGCGCCCACTCCTACGAGCAGTACGTC.

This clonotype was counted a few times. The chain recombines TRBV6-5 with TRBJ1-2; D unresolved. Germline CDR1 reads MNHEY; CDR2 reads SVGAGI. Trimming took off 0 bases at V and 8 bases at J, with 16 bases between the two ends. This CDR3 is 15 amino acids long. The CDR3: CASSYSEREGWGYTF. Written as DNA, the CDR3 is TGTGCCAGCAGTTACTCCGAACGCGAAGGTTGGGGCTACACCTTC.

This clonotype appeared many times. The CDR3 region has the DNA TGCAGCGTTGCGGGGGGCAACTATGGCTACACCTTC. As protein: CSVAGGNYGYTF. This chain connects TRBV29-1 to TRBJ1-2; possibly TRBD1 for D (6 bases). From germline, CDR1 is SQVTM and CDR2 ANQGSEA. This CDR3 region has 12 residues. V lost 4 bases to trimming and J lost 2 bases, with 8 bases between them.

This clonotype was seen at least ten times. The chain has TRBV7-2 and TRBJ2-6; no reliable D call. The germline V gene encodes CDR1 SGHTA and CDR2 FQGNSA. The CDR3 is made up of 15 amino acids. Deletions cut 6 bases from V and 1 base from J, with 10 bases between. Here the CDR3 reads CASSARASGANVLTF. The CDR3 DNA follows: TGTGCCAGCAGTGCACGGGCTTCTGGGGCCAACGTCCTGACTTTC.

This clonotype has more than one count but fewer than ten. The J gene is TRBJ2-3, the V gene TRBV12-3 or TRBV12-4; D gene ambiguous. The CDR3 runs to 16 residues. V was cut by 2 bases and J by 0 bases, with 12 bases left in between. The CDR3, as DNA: TGTGCCAGCAGTTTATTAAGAATGGAGAGCACAGATACGCAGTATTTT. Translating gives CASSLLRMESTDTQYF.

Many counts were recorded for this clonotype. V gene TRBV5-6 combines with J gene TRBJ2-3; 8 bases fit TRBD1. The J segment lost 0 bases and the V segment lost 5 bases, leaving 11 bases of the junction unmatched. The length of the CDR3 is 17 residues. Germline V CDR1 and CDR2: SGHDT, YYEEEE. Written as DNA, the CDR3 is TGTGCCAGCAGGGCCACGAGGACAGGGCCGAGCACAGATACGCAGTATTTT. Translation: CASRATRTGPSTDTQYF. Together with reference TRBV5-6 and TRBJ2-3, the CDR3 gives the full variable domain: DAGVTQSPTHLIKTRGQQVTLRCSPKSGHDTVSWYQQALGQGPQFIFQYYEEEERQRGNFPDRFSGHQFPNYSSELNVNALLLGDSALYLCASRATRTGPSTDTQYFGPGTRLTVL.

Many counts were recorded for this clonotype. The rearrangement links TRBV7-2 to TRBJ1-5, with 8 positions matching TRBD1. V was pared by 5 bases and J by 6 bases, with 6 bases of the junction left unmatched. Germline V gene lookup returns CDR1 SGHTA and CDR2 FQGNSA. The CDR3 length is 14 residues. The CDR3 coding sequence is TGTGCCAGCAGCGTGACAGGGGTTAGTCAGCCCCAGCATTTT. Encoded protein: CASSVTGVSQPQHF.

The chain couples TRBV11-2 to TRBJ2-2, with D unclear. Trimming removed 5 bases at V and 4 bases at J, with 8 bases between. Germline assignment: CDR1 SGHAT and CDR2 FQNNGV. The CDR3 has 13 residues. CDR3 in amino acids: CASSAEITGELFF. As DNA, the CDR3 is TGTGCCAGCAGCGCCGAGATCACCGGGGAGCTGTTTTTT.

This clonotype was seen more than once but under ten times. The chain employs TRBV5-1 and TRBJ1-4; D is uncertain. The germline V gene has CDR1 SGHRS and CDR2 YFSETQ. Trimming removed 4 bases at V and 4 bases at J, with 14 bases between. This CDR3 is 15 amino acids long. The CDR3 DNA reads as TGCGCCAGCAGCCCGGACCGCACCATTAATGAAAAACTGTTTTTT. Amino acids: CASSPDRTINEKLFF.

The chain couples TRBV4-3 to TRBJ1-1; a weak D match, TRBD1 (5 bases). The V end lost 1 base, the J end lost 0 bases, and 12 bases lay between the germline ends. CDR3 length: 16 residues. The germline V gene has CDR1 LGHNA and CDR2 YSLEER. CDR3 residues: CASSQVAGNLNTEAFF. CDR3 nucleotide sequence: TGCGCCAGCAGCCAAGTGGCAGGGAATTTGAACACTGAAGCTTTCTTT.

The CDR3 loop reads CASSSGPFEKLFF. The CDR3 DNA reads as TGTGCCAGCAGCTCGGGACCGTTTGAAAAACTGTTTTTT. The chain uses TRBV5-6 and TRBJ1-4, with TRBD1 as a possible D gene (5 bases). This CDR3 contains 13 residues. The ends were cut back, 3 bases at V and 7 bases at J, with 10 bases in the middle. Germline loops: CDR1 SGHDT, CDR2 YYEEEE.

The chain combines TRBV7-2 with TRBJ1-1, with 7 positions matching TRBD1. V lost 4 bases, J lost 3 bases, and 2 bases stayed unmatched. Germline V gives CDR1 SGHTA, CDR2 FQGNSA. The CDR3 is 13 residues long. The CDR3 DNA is TGTGCCAGCAGCTGGGACAGCTACACTGAAGCTTTCTTT. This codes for CASSWDSYTEAFF.

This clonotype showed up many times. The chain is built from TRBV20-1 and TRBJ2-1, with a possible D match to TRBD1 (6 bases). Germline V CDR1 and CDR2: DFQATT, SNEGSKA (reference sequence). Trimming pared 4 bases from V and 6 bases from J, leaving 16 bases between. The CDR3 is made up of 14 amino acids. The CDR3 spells CSANFWTEVNEQFF. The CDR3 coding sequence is TGCAGTGCTAATTTTTGGACAGAGGTCAATGAGCAGTTCTTC.

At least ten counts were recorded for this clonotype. CDR3 loop: CASSLTGLAGVGTDTQYF. DNA of the CDR3: TGCGCCAGCAGTCTGACCGGACTAGCGGGAGTGGGCACAGATACGCAGTATTTT. V usage is TRBV10-2 and J usage is TRBJ2-3; 13 bases fit TRBD2. With V trimmed by 5 bases and J by 1 base, 9 bases remained unmatched. Per the germline V gene, CDR1 is WSHSY and CDR2 is SAAADI. This CDR3 is built from 18 residues.